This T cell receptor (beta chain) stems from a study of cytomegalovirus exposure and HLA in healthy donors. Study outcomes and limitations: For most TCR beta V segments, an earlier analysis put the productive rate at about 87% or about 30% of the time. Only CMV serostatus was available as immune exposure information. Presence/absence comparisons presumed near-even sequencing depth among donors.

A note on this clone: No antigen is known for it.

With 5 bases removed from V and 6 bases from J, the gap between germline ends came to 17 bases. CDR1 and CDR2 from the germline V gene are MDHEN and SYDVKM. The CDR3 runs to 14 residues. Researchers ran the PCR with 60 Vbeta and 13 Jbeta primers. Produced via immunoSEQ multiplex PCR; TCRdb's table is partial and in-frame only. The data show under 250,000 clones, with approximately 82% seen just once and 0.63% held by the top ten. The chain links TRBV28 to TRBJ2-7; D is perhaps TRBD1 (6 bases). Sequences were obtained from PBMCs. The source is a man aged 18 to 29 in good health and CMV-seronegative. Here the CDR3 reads CASSPPGHFPEQYF. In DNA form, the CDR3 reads TGTGCCAGCAGTCCGCCGGGACATTTCCCCGAGCAGTACTTC.